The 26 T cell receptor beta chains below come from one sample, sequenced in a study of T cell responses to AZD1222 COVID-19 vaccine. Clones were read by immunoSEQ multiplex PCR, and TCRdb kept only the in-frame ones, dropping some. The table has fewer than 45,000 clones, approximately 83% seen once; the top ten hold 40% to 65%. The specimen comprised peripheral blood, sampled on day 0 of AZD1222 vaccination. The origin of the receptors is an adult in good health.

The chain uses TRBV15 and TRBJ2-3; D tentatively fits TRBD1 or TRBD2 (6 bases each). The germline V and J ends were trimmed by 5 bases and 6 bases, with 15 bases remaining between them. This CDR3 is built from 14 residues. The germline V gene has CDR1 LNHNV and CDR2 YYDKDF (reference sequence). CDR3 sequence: CATSPGVQGDTQYF. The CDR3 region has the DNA TGTGCCACCAGCCCGGGAGTGCAGGGGGATACGCAGTATTTT.

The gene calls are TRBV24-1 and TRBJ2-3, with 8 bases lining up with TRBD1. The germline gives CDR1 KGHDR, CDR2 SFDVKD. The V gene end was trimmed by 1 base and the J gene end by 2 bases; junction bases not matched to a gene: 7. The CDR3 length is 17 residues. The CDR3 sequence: CATSDFGQGQNTDTQYF. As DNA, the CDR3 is TGTGCCACCAGTGATTTTGGACAGGGACAAAACACAGATACGCAGTATTTT.

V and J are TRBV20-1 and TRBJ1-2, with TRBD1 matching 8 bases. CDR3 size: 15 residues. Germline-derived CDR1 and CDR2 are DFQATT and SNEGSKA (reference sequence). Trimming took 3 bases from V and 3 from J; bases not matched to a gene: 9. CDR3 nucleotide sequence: TGCAGTGCTAGTATCCGGACAGGGTACCACTATGGCTACACCTTC. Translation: CSASIRTGYHYGYTF.

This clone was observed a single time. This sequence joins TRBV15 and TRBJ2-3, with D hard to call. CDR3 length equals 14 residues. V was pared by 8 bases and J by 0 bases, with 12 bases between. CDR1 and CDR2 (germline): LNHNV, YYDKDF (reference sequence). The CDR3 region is CATGVRSSTDTQYF. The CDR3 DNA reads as TGTGCCACCGGGGTCCGTTCTAGCACAGATACGCAGTATTTT.

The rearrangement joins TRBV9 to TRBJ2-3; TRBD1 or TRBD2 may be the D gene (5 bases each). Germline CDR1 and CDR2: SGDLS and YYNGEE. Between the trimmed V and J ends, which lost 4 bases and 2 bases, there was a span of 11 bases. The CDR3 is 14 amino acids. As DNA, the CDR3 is TGTGCCAGCAGCCGGGGCGCCATCACAGATACGCAGTATTTT. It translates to CASSRGAITDTQYF.

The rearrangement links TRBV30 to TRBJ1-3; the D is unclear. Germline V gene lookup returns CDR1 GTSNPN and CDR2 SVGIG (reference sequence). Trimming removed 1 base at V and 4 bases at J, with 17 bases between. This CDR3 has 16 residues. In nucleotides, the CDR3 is TGTGCCTGGAGTGATGGCGGCCCCACTTCGGGAAACACCATATATTTT. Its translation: CAWSDGGPTSGNTIYF.

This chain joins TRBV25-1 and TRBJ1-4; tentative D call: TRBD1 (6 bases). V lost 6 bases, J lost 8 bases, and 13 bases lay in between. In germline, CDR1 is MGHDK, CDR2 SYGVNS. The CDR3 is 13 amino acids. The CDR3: CASRLGAGEKLFF. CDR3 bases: TGTGCCAGCAGGTTGGGGGCTGGGGAAAAACTGTTTTTT.

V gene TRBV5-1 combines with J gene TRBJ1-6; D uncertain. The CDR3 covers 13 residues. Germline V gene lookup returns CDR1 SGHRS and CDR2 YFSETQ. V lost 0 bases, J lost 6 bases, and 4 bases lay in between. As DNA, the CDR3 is TGCGCCAGCAGCTTGGACCCTAATTCACCCCTCCACTTT. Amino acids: CASSLDPNSPLHF.

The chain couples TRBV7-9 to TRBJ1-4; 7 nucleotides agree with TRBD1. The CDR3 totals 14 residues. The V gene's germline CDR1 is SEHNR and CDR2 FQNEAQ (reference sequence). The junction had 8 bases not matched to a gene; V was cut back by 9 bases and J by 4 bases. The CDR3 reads CASKPGQSNEKLFF. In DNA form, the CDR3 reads TGTGCCAGTAAACCGGGACAGAGTAATGAAAAACTGTTTTTT.

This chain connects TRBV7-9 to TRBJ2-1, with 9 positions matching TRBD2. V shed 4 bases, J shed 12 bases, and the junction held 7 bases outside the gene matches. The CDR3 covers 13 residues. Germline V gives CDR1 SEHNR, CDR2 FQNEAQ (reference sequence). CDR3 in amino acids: CASSSGTSPAQFF. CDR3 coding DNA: TGTGCCAGCAGCTCCGGGACTAGCCCTGCGCAGTTCTTC. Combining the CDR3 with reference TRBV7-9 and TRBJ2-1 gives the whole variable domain DTGVSQNPRHKITKRGQNVTFRCDPISEHNRLYWYRQTLGQGPEFLTYFQNEAQLEKSRLLSDRFSAERPKGSFSTLEIQRTEQGDSAMYLCASSSGTSPAQFFGPGTRLTVL.

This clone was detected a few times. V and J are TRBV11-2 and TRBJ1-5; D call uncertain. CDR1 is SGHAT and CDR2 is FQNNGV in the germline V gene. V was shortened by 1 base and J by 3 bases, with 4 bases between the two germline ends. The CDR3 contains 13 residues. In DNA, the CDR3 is TGTGCCAGCAGCTTAGCGAACAATCAGCCCCAGCATTTT. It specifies CASSLANNQPQHF.

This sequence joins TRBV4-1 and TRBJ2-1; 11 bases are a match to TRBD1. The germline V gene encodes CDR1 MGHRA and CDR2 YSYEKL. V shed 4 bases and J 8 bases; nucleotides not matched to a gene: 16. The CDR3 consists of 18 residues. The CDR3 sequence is CASSPLRGRDRGGDEQFF. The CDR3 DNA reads TGCGCCAGCAGCCCCCTACGAGGACGGGACAGGGGGGGAGATGAGCAGTTCTTC.

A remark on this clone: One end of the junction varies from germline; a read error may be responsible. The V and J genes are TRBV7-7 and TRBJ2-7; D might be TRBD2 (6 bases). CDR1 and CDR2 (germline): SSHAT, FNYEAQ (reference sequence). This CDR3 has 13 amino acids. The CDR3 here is CASSSGLDGLQYF. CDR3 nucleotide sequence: TGTGCTAGCAGCTCGGGACTGGATGGGTTGCAGTACTTC.

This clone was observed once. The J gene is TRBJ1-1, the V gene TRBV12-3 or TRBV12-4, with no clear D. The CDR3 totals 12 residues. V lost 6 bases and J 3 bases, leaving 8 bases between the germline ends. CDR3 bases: TGTGCCAGCAGGACGCGGGACACTGAAGCTTTCTTT. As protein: CASRTRDTEAFF.

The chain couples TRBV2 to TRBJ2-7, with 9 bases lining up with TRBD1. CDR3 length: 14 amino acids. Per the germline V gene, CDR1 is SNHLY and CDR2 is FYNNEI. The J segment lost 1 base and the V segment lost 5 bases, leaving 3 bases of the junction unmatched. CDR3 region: CASSLGQGSYEQYF. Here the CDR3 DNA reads TGTGCCAGCAGTTTGGGACAGGGTTCCTACGAGCAGTACTTC.

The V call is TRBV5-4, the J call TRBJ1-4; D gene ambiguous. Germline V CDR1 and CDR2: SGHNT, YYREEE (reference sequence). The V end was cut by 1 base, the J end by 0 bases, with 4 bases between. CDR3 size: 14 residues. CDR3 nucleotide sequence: TGTGCCAGCAGCTTGCAGGCAACTAATGAAAAACTGTTTTTT. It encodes CASSLQATNEKLFF.

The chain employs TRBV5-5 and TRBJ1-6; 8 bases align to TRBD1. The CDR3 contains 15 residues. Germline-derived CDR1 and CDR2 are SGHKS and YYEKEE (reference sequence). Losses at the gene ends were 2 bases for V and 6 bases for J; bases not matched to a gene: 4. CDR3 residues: CASSFQGASNSPLHF. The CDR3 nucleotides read TGTGCCAGCAGCTTTCAGGGGGCCAGTAATTCACCCCTCCACTTT.

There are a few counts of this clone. CDR3 DNA sequence: TGTGCCAGCAGTTTACACACCTCTGGAAACACCATATATTTT. As protein: CASSLHTSGNTIYF. The V and J genes are TRBV28 and TRBJ1-3; D is unresolved. V shed 2 bases and J shed 0 bases, with 5 bases lying between them. Germline lookup yields CDR1 MDHEN and CDR2 SYDVKM. The CDR3 extends over 14 amino acids.

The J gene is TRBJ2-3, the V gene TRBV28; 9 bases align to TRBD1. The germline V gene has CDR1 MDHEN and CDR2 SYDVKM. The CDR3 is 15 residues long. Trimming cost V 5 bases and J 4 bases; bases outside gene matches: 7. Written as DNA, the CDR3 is TGTGCCAGCAGTATCCACAGACAGGGGGCAGATACGCAGTATTTT. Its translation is CASSIHRQGADTQYF.

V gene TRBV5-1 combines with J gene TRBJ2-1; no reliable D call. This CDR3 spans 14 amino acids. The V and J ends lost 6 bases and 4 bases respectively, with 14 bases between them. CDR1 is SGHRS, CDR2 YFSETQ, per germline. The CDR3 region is CASTDSRSYNEQFF. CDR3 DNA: TGCGCCAGCACCGATTCTAGGTCGTACAATGAGCAGTTCTTC.

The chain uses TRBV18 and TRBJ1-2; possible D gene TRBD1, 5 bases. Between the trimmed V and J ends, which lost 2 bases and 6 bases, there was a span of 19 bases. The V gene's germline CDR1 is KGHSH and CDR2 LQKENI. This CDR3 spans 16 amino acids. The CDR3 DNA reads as TGTGCCAGCTCACCAGGGGAGCAGGCCCGGGGCCATGGCTACACCTTC. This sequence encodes CASSPGEQARGHGYTF.

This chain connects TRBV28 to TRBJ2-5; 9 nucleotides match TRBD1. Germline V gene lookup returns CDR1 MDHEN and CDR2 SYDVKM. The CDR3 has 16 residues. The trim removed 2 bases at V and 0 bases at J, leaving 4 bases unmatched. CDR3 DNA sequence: TGTGCCAGCAGTTTAGTCGGACAGGGGCACCAAGAGACCCAGTACTTC. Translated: CASSLVGQGHQETQYF.

CDR3 region: CASSRQGNTGELFF. The CDR3 bases are TGTGCCAGCAGCCGACAGGGGAACACCGGGGAGCTGTTTTTT. The chain employs TRBV6-6 and TRBJ2-2; TRBD1 matches at 7 bases. This CDR3 has 14 amino acids. V shed 6 bases and J 1 base; nucleotides not matched to a gene: 2. Germline CDR1 is MNHNY and CDR2 is SVGAGI (reference sequence).

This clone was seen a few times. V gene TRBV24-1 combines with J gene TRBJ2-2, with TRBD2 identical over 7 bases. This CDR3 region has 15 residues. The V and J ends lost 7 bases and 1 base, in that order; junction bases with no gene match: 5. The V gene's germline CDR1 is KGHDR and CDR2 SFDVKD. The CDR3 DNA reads TGTGCCACCAGCGGGGGGTGGAAGAACACCGGGGAGCTGTTTTTT. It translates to CATSGGWKNTGELFF.

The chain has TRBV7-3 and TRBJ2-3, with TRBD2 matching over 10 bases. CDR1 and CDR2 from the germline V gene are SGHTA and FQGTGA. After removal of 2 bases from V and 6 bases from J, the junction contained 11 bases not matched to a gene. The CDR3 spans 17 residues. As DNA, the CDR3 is TGTGCCAGCAGCTTAGGGGTAGCGGGGGGAATTAAGGATACGCAGTATTTT. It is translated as CASSLGVAGGIKDTQYF.

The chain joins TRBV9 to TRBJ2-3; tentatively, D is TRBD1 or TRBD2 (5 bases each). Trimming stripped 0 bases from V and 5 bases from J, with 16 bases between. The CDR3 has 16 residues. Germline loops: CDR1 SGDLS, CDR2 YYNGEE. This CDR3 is CASSVATWDPQDTQYF. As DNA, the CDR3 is TGTGCCAGCAGCGTAGCTACTTGGGACCCTCAAGATACGCAGTATTTT.